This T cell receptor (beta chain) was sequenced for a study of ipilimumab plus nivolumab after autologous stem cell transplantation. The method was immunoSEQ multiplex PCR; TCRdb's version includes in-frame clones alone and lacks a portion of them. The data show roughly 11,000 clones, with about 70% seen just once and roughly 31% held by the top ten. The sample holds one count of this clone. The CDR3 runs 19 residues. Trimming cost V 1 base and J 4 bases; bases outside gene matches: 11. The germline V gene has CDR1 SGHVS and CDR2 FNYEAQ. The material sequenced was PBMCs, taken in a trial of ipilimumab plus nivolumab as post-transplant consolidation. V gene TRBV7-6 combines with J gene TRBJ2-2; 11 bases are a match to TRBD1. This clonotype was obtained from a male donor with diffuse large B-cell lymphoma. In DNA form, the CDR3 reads TGTGCCAGCAGCTTAGGGGTCCCAGGACAGGGGGCGCGCACCGGGGAGCTGTTTTTT. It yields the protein CASSLGVPGQGARTGELFF.